The sequence of this T cell receptor beta chain was determined in a study of blood T cell repertoires in COVID-19. Study at large: Acute-phase and convalescent COVID-19 samples originated in the United States, Italy and Spain.

V lost 2 bases to trimming and J lost 4 bases; unmatched junction nucleotides: 4. The CDR3 contains 15 residues. Germline V gene lookup returns CDR1 MGHDK and CDR2 SYGVNS. Clones were sequenced by immunoSEQ multiplex PCR, and TCRdb holds only the in-frame ones, with some missing. Found here are over 200,000 clones, around 75% of them singletons; the top ten hold approximately 5.4%. This receptor was taken from a human donor in a cohort sampled during active COVID-19. Source material: peripheral blood. J is TRBJ2-7 and V is TRBV25-1; 11 bases line up with TRBD1. The CDR3 is CASSEAGTGGYEQYF. CDR3 nucleotides: TGTGCCAGCAGTGAAGCCGGGACAGGGGGGTACGAGCAGTACTTC.